The 27 T cell receptor beta chains presented below share a single source sample, sequenced in a study of response to subunit inactivated influenza vaccine. One entry per CDR3 protein results from TCRdb running MiXCR on the RT-PCR reads. The sample records fewer than 600,000 distinct CDR3 sequences, 7.2% being singletons. The source material was PBMCs from blood, sampled around 25 months after vaccination. These receptors were obtained from a man aged 50 to 69 who received an inactivated influenza vaccine.

This clonotype was recorded at least ten times. The chain links TRBV3-1 to TRBJ2-7, with D possibly being TRBD1 or TRBD2 (5 bases each). With 5 bases removed from V and 0 bases from J, the gap between germline ends came to 14 bases. This CDR3 spans 15 amino acids. Germline assignment: CDR1 LGHDT and CDR2 YNNKEL (reference sequence). The chain's CDR3 is CASSKAGTSSYEQYF. In DNA, the CDR3 is TGTGCCAGCAGCAAGGCCGGGACGAGCTCCTACGAGCAGTACTTC.

This clonotype was detected only a few times. The DNA of the CDR3 is TGCAGTGCGAGGCGGTTAACTGGGGCCAACGTCCTGACTTTC. Translation: CSARRLTGANVLTF. V gene TRBV20-1 combines with J gene TRBJ2-6, with D unresolved. Germline loops: CDR1 DFQATT, CDR2 SNEGSKA (reference sequence). V lost 6 bases and J lost 2, with 11 bases in between. The CDR3 is made up of 14 amino acids.

This clonotype was observed a few times. V and J are TRBV30 and TRBJ2-2; D not certain. Germline V gene lookup returns CDR1 GTSNPN and CDR2 SVGIG (reference sequence). Trimming took 0 bases from V and 0 from J, leaving 5 bases between them. The length of the CDR3 is 14 residues. Written as DNA, the CDR3 is TGTGCCTGGAGTGTCTGGGCGAACACCGGGGAGCTGTTTTTT. Encoded protein: CAWSVWANTGELFF.

The chain couples TRBV20-1 to TRBJ1-3, with D perhaps TRBD1 (5 bases). Germline-derived CDR1 and CDR2 are DFQATT and SNEGSKA (reference sequence). The ends were cut back, 1 base at V and 3 bases at J, with 13 bases in the middle. This CDR3 has 15 amino acids. The CDR3 DNA reads TGCAGTGCTAGAGGGGGAGGGGCTGGTGGAAACACCATATATTTT. It specifies CSARGGGAGGNTIYF.

This clonotype came up many times. V is TRBV4-3 and J is TRBJ1-3; D is unresolved. This CDR3 is 16 amino acids long. In germline, CDR1 is LGHNA, CDR2 YSLEER. The V gene lost 0 bases and the J gene lost 2 bases, with 11 bases spanning the gap. The DNA for the CDR3 is TGCGCCAGCAGCCAAGATTTCAACAGAGCTGGAAACACCATATATTTT. Its translation is CASSQDFNRAGNTIYF.

This clonotype was detected ten times or more. The chain links TRBV7-2 to TRBJ2-7; D remains unclear. CDR3 size: 12 residues. The germline V gene encodes CDR1 SGHTA and CDR2 FQGNSA. Deletions cut 1 base from V and 6 bases from J, with 7 bases between. Here the CDR3 reads CASSLEAGEQYF. For the CDR3, the DNA is TGTGCCAGCAGCTTAGAGGCCGGCGAGCAGTACTTC.

The chain combines TRBV3-1 with TRBJ2-7; TRBD1 aligns across 7 bases. Germline trimming cut 7 bases from V and 2 bases from J; bases unmatched to any gene: 8. This CDR3 spans 14 amino acids. Germline V gene sequence: CDR1 LGHDT, CDR2 YNNKEL (reference sequence). The CDR3 DNA is TGTGCCAGCACGCCACTGGGACAGCCCTACGAGCAGTACTTC. It is translated as CASTPLGQPYEQYF.

In its sample, this clonotype was seen many times. The chain recombines TRBV20-1 with TRBJ1-2; TRBD1 aligns across 8 bases. Germline V gene lookup returns CDR1 DFQATT and CDR2 SNEGSKA (reference sequence). Trimming cost V 2 bases and J 4 bases; bases outside gene matches: 6. This CDR3 contains 14 residues. CDR3 residues: CSARPDRGPYGYTF. The CDR3 coding sequence is TGCAGTGCTAGACCCGACAGGGGCCCCTATGGCTACACCTTC.

This clonotype was seen only a few times. The V and J genes are TRBV6-5 and TRBJ2-1; D call uncertain. Germline V gene data show CDR1 as MNHEY and CDR2 as SVGAGI. This CDR3 has 14 amino acids. V lost 0 bases, J lost 6 bases, and 9 bases lay in between. The CDR3 loop reads CASSYSNEINEQFF. The CDR3 DNA reads TGTGCCAGCAGTTACTCGAATGAGATCAATGAGCAGTTCTTC.

This clonotype was observed a few times. The chain carries TRBV30 and TRBJ2-4; 9 bases are a match to TRBD1. The CDR3 has 13 residues. From germline, CDR1 is GTSNPN and CDR2 SVGIG (reference sequence). V shed 1 base, J shed 7 bases, and the junction held 2 bases outside the gene matches. CDR3 nucleotides: TGTGCCTGGAGTGGGACAGGGGCTAACATTCAGTACTTC. Residues: CAWSGTGANIQYF.

This clonotype came up a few times. The V call is TRBV30, the J call TRBJ2-3; D is unresolved. Germline-derived CDR1 and CDR2 are GTSNPN and SVGIG (reference sequence). The CDR3 is made up of 13 amino acids. The V end was cut by 2 bases, the J end by 1 base, with 7 bases between. CDR3 amino acids: CAWSPGRTDTQYF. The CDR3 nucleotides read TGTGCCTGGAGTCCGGGCCGCACAGATACGCAGTATTTT. The entire variable domain, with the rest obtained from reference TRBV30 and TRBJ2-3, is as follows: SQTIHQWPATLVQPVGSPLSLECTVEGTSNPNLYWYRQAAGRGLQLLFYSVGIGQISSEVPQNLSASRPQDRQFILSSKKLLLSDSGFYLCAWSPGRTDTQYFGPGTRLTVL.

In its sample, this clonotype was seen many times. V gene TRBV2 combines with J gene TRBJ1-6; TRBD1 might be the D (6 bases). The ends were cut back, 0 bases at V and 9 bases at J, with 9 bases in the middle. The length of the CDR3 is 14 residues. Per the germline V gene, CDR1 is SNHLY and CDR2 is FYNNEI. CDR3 in DNA: TGTGCCAGCAGTGAAGCGGGGGGCCTTTCACCCCTCCACTTT. Translation gives CASSEAGGLSPLHF.

The chain has TRBV7-9 and TRBJ2-7; 7 bases are shared with TRBD2. The length of the CDR3 is 14 residues. With V trimmed by 4 bases and J by 5 bases, 8 bases remained unmatched. Germline assignment: CDR1 SEHNR and CDR2 FQNEAQ (reference sequence). The CDR3 DNA is TGTGCCAGCAGCTATAGCGGGCCGGCGGACGAGCAGTACTTC. It translates to CASSYSGPADEQYF.

This sequence joins TRBV7-2 and TRBJ1-1; perhaps TRBD1 as D (5 bases). The CDR3 is made up of 14 amino acids. V gave up 3 bases and J gave up 5 bases, with 13 bases separating them. Germline-derived CDR1 and CDR2 are SGHTA and FQGNSA. The CDR3 here is CASSLGEGRTEAFF. The CDR3 DNA sequence: TGTGCCAGCAGCTTGGGGGAGGGGAGGACTGAAGCTTTCTTT.

A few counts support this clonotype. The chain has TRBV5-1 and TRBJ2-2; TRBD2 matches 8 bases. The CDR3 consists of 13 residues. V gave up 5 bases and J gave up 8 bases; unmatched junction bases: 5. Germline V gene sequence: CDR1 SGHRS, CDR2 YFSETQ. This CDR3 is CASSQRESGELFF. The CDR3 nucleotides read TGCGCCAGCAGTCAGCGGGAGTCTGGGGAGCTGTTTTTT.

This clonotype was detected a few times. The genes are TRBV24-1 and TRBJ2-5; D not certain. The CDR3 has 15 amino acids. CDR1 and CDR2 from the germline V gene are KGHDR and SFDVKD. V shed 3 bases and J shed 5 bases, with 15 bases lying between them. The CDR3 is CATSDPGLRTETQYF. In DNA form, the CDR3 reads TGTGCCACCAGTGATCCCGGTCTACGGACGGAGACCCAGTACTTC.

This sequence joins TRBV5-8 and TRBJ2-7; D perhaps matches TRBD1 (6 bases). Trimming removed 3 bases at V and 1 base at J, with 11 bases between. Per germline, CDR1 SGHTS and CDR2 YDEGEE. This CDR3 is built from 14 residues. CDR3 DNA: TGTGCCAGCAGCTCGGGACACACTTCCTACGAGCAGTACTTC. It codes for CASSSGHTSYEQYF.

This clonotype turned up a few times. With a much larger clone just one base away, this may be a read error. The chain employs TRBV5-1 and TRBJ1-2; tentative D call: TRBD1 (5 bases). CDR3 length: 12 residues. With 4 bases removed from V and 6 bases from J, the gap between germline ends came to 10 bases. From germline, CDR1 is SGHRS and CDR2 YFSETQ. The CDR3 sequence: CASSQGNNGYTF. CDR3 DNA: TGCGCCAGCAGCCAGGGAAACAATGGCTACACCTTC.

This clonotype was recorded a few times. The rearrangement uses TRBV6-6 and TRBJ2-1; no reliable D call. Per the germline V gene, CDR1 is MNHNY and CDR2 is SVGAGI (reference sequence). CDR3 size: 13 residues. V was cut by 7 bases and J by 4 bases, with 11 bases left in between. The CDR3 reads CASNFVAYNEQFF. Written as DNA, the CDR3 is TGTGCCAGCAACTTTGTAGCTTACAATGAGCAGTTCTTC.

V usage is TRBV7-2 and J usage is TRBJ1-2; no definite D call. The CDR3 sequence is 15 residues long. The V end lost 1 base, the J end lost 4 bases, and 13 bases lay between the germline ends. Germline CDR1 SGHTA, CDR2 FQGNSA. CDR3 bases: TGTGCCAGCAGCTTAGACCGGACGGGGTTCTATGGCTACACCTTC. It codes for CASSLDRTGFYGYTF.

This clonotype was found a few times. The chain recombines TRBV19 with TRBJ2-2; 8 positions match TRBD2. Germline lookup yields CDR1 LNHDA and CDR2 SQIVND (reference sequence). The CDR3 spans 14 residues. The junction had 8 bases not matched to a gene; V was cut back by 7 bases and J by 7 bases. In DNA, the CDR3 is TGTGCCAGTACCTGGGGACTAGACGTCGGGGAGCTGTTTTTT. It specifies CASTWGLDVGELFF. The variable domain in full, with the rest retrieved from reference TRBV19 and TRBJ2-2, is DGGITQSPKYLFRKEGQNVTLSCEQNLNHDAMYWYRQDPGQGLRLIYYSQIVNDFQKGDIAEGYSVSREKKESFPLTVTSAQKNPTAFYLCASTWGLDVGELFFGEGSRLTVL.

This clonotype was counted between two and nine times. V gene TRBV20-1 combines with J gene TRBJ2-1; the match to TRBD2 covers 13 bases. This CDR3 is built from 21 residues. Germline trimming cut 1 base from V and 8 bases from J; bases unmatched to any gene: 23. CDR1 is DFQATT, CDR2 SNEGSKA, per germline (reference sequence). Here the CDR3 DNA reads TGCAGTGCTAGAGTCTCGTTTACTCCGGGACTAGCGGGAACAAACTGGGATGAGCAGTTCTTC. Protein sequence: CSARVSFTPGLAGTNWDEQFF.

The sample holds a few counts of this clonotype. The chain joins TRBV6-2 or TRBV6-3 to TRBJ2-2; D is perhaps TRBD1 or TRBD2 (6 bases each). Deletions cut 7 bases from V and 4 bases from J, with 16 bases between. CDR1 and CDR2 (germline): MNHEY, SVGEGT. This CDR3 has 15 amino acids. CDR3 sequence: CASTPLGGGTGELFF. In DNA form, the CDR3 reads TGTGCCAGCACCCCCCTGGGGGGCGGCACCGGGGAGCTGTTTTTT.

The chain has TRBV4-3 and TRBJ2-7; D is perhaps TRBD1 (6 bases). The V end was cut by 0 bases, the J end by 3 bases, with 12 bases between. Germline V CDR1 and CDR2: LGHNA, YSLEER. The CDR3 sequence is 15 residues long. CDR3 nucleotides: TGCGCCAGCAGCCAAGAGGCAGGCAGGGGCTACGAGCAGTACTTC. Translating gives CASSQEAGRGYEQYF.

The chain links TRBV20-1 to TRBJ2-5; 9 nucleotides match TRBD2. This CDR3 contains 12 residues. J lost 4 bases, V lost 5 bases, and 2 bases had no gene match. Germline CDR1 DFQATT, CDR2 SNEGSKA (reference sequence). In nucleotides, the CDR3 is TGCAGTGCTGAACTAGCGGGAGAGACCCAGTACTTC. Translated, it gives CSAELAGETQYF.

This clonotype came up many times. This chain connects TRBV20-1 to TRBJ1-1; D is perhaps TRBD1 (6 bases). From germline, CDR1 is DFQATT and CDR2 SNEGSKA (reference sequence). V gave up 3 bases and J gave up 3 bases, with 11 bases separating them. This CDR3 region has 13 residues. CDR3 amino acids: CSASRGPYTEAFF. The CDR3 DNA is TGCAGTGCTAGTCGGGGGCCTTACACTGAAGCTTTCTTT.

This chain uses TRBV5-1 with TRBJ2-1, with 11 bases identical to TRBD1. Germline loops: CDR1 SGHRS, CDR2 YFSETQ. The CDR3 extends over 16 amino acids. J lost 5 bases, V lost 4 bases, and 8 bases had no gene match. In nucleotides, the CDR3 is TGCGCCAGCAGCCCTGCTGGGACAGGGGGGCACAATGAGCAGTTCTTC. This translates into CASSPAGTGGHNEQFF.